This T cell receptor beta chain is from a study of blood T cell repertoires in COVID-19. The CDR3 is 15 residues long. CDR1 and CDR2 (germline): SGHTA, FQGNSA. Deletions cut 1 base from V and 2 bases from J, with 12 bases between. Assay used: immunoSEQ multiplex PCR; TCRdb lists only in-frame clones, some missing. The sample has approximately 290,000 clones, about 80% seen once. Sequencing was done on a sample of peripheral blood. This rearrangement joins TRBV7-2 to TRBJ2-7, with no clear D. This receptor was taken from a person between 65 and 80 years old with COVID-19, enrolled during active disease. The CDR3 nucleotides are TGTGCCAGCAGCTTAGAAACAGTCGGAACCTACGAGCAGTACTTC. Protein product: CASSLETVGTYEQYF. Looking up the rest from reference TRBV7-2 and TRBJ2-7 gives the full variable domain: GAGVSQSPSNKVTEKGKDVELRCDPISGHTALYWYRQSLGQGLEFLIYFQGNSAPDKSGLPSDRFSAERTGGSVSTLTIQRTQQEDSAVYLCASSLETVGTYEQYFGPGTRLTVT.